This entry lists 11 T cell receptor beta chains sequenced from one sample in a study of T cell changes during pregnancy in multiple sclerosis. The assay was immunoSEQ multiplex PCR, and TCRdb's table has in-frame clones only and misses some. Here the sample spans 38,000 or so clones, over 85% being singletons. The source was peripheral blood, collected before pregnancy. The origin of the receptors is a female donor with multiple sclerosis, enrolled in a pregnancy study.

The V gene is TRBV19, the J gene TRBJ2-1, with 8 bases that match TRBD2. The length of the CDR3 is 15 residues. Germline V gives CDR1 LNHDA, CDR2 SQIVND (reference sequence). V trimming: 10 bases; J trimming: 6 bases; junction bases outside the gene matches: 14. CDR3: CATSTSGRVSNEQFF. CDR3 coding DNA: TGTGCCACGAGTACTTCCGGGAGGGTGAGCAATGAGCAGTTCTTC.

This CDR3 is CASSFNDRGRQETQYF. CDR3 DNA sequence: TGTGCCAGCAGCTTCAACGACAGGGGGAGGCAAGAGACCCAGTACTTC. The chain employs TRBV5-5 and TRBJ2-5; 9 bases line up with TRBD1. The CDR3 is 16 amino acids. Germline V gene lookup returns CDR1 SGHKS and CDR2 YYEKEE (reference sequence). The ends lost 2 bases at V and 2 bases at J; junction bases unmatched: 7.

The sample holds a few counts of this clone. This chain joins TRBV25-1 and TRBJ2-3; 7 bases fit TRBD2. The CDR3 consists of 15 residues. Per germline, CDR1 MGHDK and CDR2 SYGVNS. The V and J ends lost 4 bases and 5 bases, in that order; junction bases with no gene match: 9. CDR3 nucleotide sequence: TGTGCCAGCAGTGTTAGCGGGCCTAGGGGAGATACGCAGTATTTT. It codes for CASSVSGPRGDTQYF.

This rearrangement joins TRBV19 to TRBJ2-3; TRBD2 matches at 15 bases. V lost 4 bases and J lost 1; bases outside the gene matches: 6. The CDR3 length is 18 residues. From germline, CDR1 is LNHDA and CDR2 SQIVND (reference sequence). This chain's CDR3 is CASSTRTSGRGGTDTQYF. CDR3 bases: TGTGCCAGTAGTACCCGGACTAGCGGGAGGGGGGGCACAGATACGCAGTATTTT. The variable domain in full, with the rest retrieved from reference TRBV19 and TRBJ2-3, is DGGITQSPKYLFRKEGQNVTLSCEQNLNHDAMYWYRQDPGQGLRLIYYSQIVNDFQKGDIAEGYSVSREKKESFPLTVTSAQKNPTAFYLCASSTRTSGRGGTDTQYFGPGTRLTVL.

V usage is TRBV5-1 and J usage is TRBJ2-5; a possible D gene is TRBD2 (6 bases). Looked up from germline, CDR1 is SGHRS and CDR2 is YFSETQ. V was cut by 0 bases and J by 7 bases, with 13 bases left in between. CDR3 length: 14 amino acids. DNA for the CDR3: TGCGCCAGCAGCTTGGCCGCGGGGAAAAGGACCCAGTACTTC. It specifies CASSLAAGKRTQYF.

The chain carries TRBV5-4 and TRBJ2-5; 12 nucleotides line up with TRBD2. With 2 bases clipped from V and 2 bases from J, the junction kept 1 base outside the gene matches. This CDR3 has 15 residues. Germline values: CDR1 SGHNT, CDR2 YYREEE (reference sequence). CDR3 residues: CASSLLAGGQETQYF. CDR3 nucleotide sequence: TGTGCCAGCAGCTTACTAGCGGGGGGACAAGAGACCCAGTACTTC.

The CDR3 sequence: CASMRPGMNTEAFF. In DNA form, the CDR3 reads TGTGCCAGCATGCGGCCCGGGATGAACACTGAAGCTTTCTTT. The V and J genes are TRBV6-1 and TRBJ1-1; D gene unclear. Trimming stripped 7 bases from V and 0 bases from J, with 12 bases between. The CDR3 is 14 residues long. CDR1 MNHNS and CDR2 SASEGT come from the germline V gene.

The gene calls are TRBV27 and TRBJ1-2; 11 nucleotides agree with TRBD1. CDR1 MNHEY and CDR2 SMNVEV come from the germline V gene (reference sequence). CDR3 length: 16 amino acids. The ends lost 4 bases at V and 5 bases at J; junction bases unmatched: 9. CDR3 DNA: TGTGCCAGCAGTTCGCGGACAGGGGGCTATGAATATGGCTACACCTTC. Protein: CASSSRTGGYEYGYTF.

The rearrangement links TRBV28 to TRBJ2-2; tentative D call: TRBD2 (6 bases). This CDR3 is 15 amino acids long. The germline V and J ends were trimmed by 5 bases and 4 bases, with 14 bases remaining between them. Germline CDR1 reads MDHEN; CDR2 reads SYDVKM. The CDR3 loop is CASSAPGLFTGELFF. CDR3 nucleotide sequence: TGTGCCAGCAGTGCTCCGGGACTTTTCACCGGGGAGCTGTTTTTT. Complete variable domain (other parts from reference TRBV28 and TRBJ2-2): DVKVTQSSRYLVKRTGEKVFLECVQDMDHENMFWYRQDPGLGLRLIYFSYDVKMKEKGDIPEGYSVSREKKERFSLILESASTNQTSMYLCASSAPGLFTGELFFGEGSRLTVL.

The chain carries TRBV5-1 and TRBJ1-2; 7 nucleotides line up with TRBD1. The CDR3 totals 15 residues. CDR1 and CDR2 from the germline V gene are SGHRS and YFSETQ. J lost 1 base, V lost 4 bases, and 7 bases had no gene match. CDR3: CASSQGQIINYGYTF. The CDR3 region has the DNA TGCGCCAGCAGCCAGGGACAGATCATTAACTATGGCTACACCTTC.

The chain joins TRBV27 to TRBJ2-7; 8 bases match TRBD2. This CDR3 has 15 amino acids. CDR1 and CDR2 from the germline V gene are MNHEY and SMNVEV (reference sequence). With 6 bases clipped from V and 1 base from J, the junction kept 8 bases outside the gene matches. The CDR3 spells CASRIAGGPSYEQYF. The DNA for the CDR3 is TGTGCCAGCAGAATCGCGGGAGGTCCATCCTACGAGCAGTACTTC.